These 7 T cell receptor beta chains share one sample of origin, sequenced in a study of T cell repertoires in cytomegalovirus infection. For these receptors, no antigen is known. TCRdb re-called the reads through MiXCR, storing one row per CDR3 protein. The sample shows roughly 990,000 distinct CDR3 sequences, roughly 31% of them seen only once. The sequenced sample was cultured CD8+ T cells from PBMCs, obtained from culture after CMV antigen stimulation. These receptors all come from a human donor in good health (CMV status not recorded). Some clones in this sample may be carry-over from other donors' samples.

This chain joins TRBV7-8 and TRBJ2-5, with D perhaps being TRBD1 or TRBD2 (6 bases each). The V gene lost 5 bases and the J gene lost 1 base, with 20 bases spanning the gap. Germline V CDR1 and CDR2: SGHVS, FQNEAQ. The CDR3 runs 17 residues. The CDR3 reads CASSAVRGGGAQETQYF. In nucleotides, the CDR3 is TGTGCCAGCAGCGCAGTTCGTGGGGGCGGGGCCCAAGAGACCCAGTACTTC.

The chain recombines TRBV27 with TRBJ2-7; 7 nucleotides line up with TRBD2. The CDR3 loop spans 15 amino acids. Per germline, CDR1 MNHEY and CDR2 SMNVEV (reference sequence). V was clipped by 5 bases and J by 0 bases; unmatched bases: 7. The CDR3 DNA reads TGTGCCAGCAGTCCAACTCTAGCGGTCTCCTACGAGCAGTACGTC. Its translation: CASSPTLAVSYEQYV.

This clonotype showed up many times. V is TRBV27 and J is TRBJ2-3, with D perhaps matching TRBD1 or TRBD2 (7 bases each). Germline CDR1 and CDR2: MNHEY and SMNVEV (reference sequence). V was pared by 4 bases and J by 4 bases, with 12 bases between. CDR3 size: 14 residues. CDR3 bases: TGTGCCAGCAGTTCAGGGGGGGACCCAGATACGCAGTATTTT. This encodes CASSSGGDPDTQYF.

This CDR3 reads CASSLADRNLYEQYF. The CDR3 bases are TGTGCCAGCAGCTTAGCGGACAGAAATCTCTACGAGCAGTACTTC. This chain links TRBV7-2 with TRBJ2-7, with a tentative D call TRBD1 (6 bases). Trimming cost V 0 bases and J 3 bases, with 12 bases left between them. Looked up from germline, CDR1 is SGHTA and CDR2 is FQGNSA. There are 15 residues in the CDR3. The full variable domain, its missing parts supplied by reference TRBV7-2 and TRBJ2-7, is GAGVSQSPSNKVTEKGKDVELRCDPISGHTALYWYRQSLGQGLEFLIYFQGNSAPDKSGLPSDRFSAERTGGSVSTLTIQRTQQEDSAVYLCASSLADRNLYEQYFGPGTRLTVT.

The chain couples TRBV12-3 or TRBV12-4 to TRBJ1-1; the D gene is possibly TRBD1 (5 bases). V gave up 5 bases and J gave up 9 bases, with 10 bases separating them. The CDR3 is 11 amino acids. The CDR3 bases are TGTGCCAGCAGTAACCGGGACCAAGCTTTCTTT. It codes for CASSNRDQAFF.

The CDR3 loop reads CASSQERGGYEQFF. In DNA form, the CDR3 reads TGCGCCAGCAGCCAAGAGCGGGGGGGCTATGAGCAGTTCTTC. The J gene is TRBJ2-1, the V gene TRBV4-3; TRBD2 matches at 9 bases. The CDR3 length is 14 residues. CDR1 is LGHNA, CDR2 YSLEER, per germline. V shed 0 bases and J 8 bases; nucleotides not matched to a gene: 2.

The V gene is TRBV11-1, the J gene TRBJ2-1, with no clear D. This CDR3 comprises 15 residues. Germline values: CDR1 SGHAT, CDR2 FQDESV (reference sequence). V dropped 1 base and J dropped 0 bases, with 7 bases sitting between them. CDR3 in amino acids: CASSLGAVSYNEQFF. The CDR3 DNA reads TGTGCCAGCAGCTTAGGTGCGGTCTCCTACAATGAGCAGTTCTTC. The variable domain in full, completed from reference TRBV11-1 and TRBJ2-1, reads EAEVAQSPRYKITEKSQAVAFWCDPISGHATLYWYRQILGQGPELLVQFQDESVVDDSQLPKDRFSAERLKGVDSTLKIQPAELGDSAMYLCASSLGAVSYNEQFFGPGTRLTVL.